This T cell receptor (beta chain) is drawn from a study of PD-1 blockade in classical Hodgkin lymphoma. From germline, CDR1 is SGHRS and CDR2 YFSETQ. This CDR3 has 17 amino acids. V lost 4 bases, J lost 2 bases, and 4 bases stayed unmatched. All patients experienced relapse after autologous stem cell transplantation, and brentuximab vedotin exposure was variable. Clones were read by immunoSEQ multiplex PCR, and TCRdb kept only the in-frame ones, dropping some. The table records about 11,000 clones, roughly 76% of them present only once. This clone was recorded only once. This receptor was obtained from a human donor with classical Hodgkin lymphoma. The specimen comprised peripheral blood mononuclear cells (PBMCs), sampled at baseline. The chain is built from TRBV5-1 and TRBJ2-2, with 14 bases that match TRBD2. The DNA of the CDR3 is TGCGCCAGCAGCGAGGGACTAGCGGGAGTTAACACCGGGGAGCTGTTTTTT. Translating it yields CASSEGLAGVNTGELFF.